This TCR beta chain originates from a study of TIL therapy for anti-PD-1-resistant metastatic lung cancer. Study findings and constraints: Treatment-naive, never-smoker and oncogene-addicted patients were overrepresented in this highly selected cohort.

This was the immunoSEQ v3 assay. Libraries were prepared by immunoSEQ multiplex PCR; TCRdb keeps only in-frame clonotypes and omits some of them. The sample contains 52,000 or so clones, approximately 75% of which appear only once. A remark on this clone: Antigen: not known.

Germline values: CDR1 LGHDT, CDR2 YNNKEL (reference sequence). Trimming pared 4 bases from V and 6 bases from J, leaving 10 bases between. The CDR3 contains 12 residues. Time point indicated: pre-treatment sample, taken before nivolumab and TIL therapy. The gene calls are TRBV3-1 (or the pseudogene TRBV3-2) and TRBJ2-7; TRBD1 is a possible D gene (5 bases). The sequencing used blood, collected at baseline. This TCR derives from a person aged 25 to 79 with non-small cell lung cancer. The CDR3 DNA reads as TGTGCCAGCAGCCGCCGACAGAGCGAGCAGTACTTC. This gives the protein CASSRRQSEQYF.